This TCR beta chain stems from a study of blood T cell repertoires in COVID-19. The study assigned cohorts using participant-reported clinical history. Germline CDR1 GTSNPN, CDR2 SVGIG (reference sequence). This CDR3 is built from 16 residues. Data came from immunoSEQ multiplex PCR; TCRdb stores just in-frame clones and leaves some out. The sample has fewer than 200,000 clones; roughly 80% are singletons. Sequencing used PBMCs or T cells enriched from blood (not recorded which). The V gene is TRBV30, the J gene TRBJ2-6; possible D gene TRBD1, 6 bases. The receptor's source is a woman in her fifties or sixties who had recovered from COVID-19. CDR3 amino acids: CAMTGTPLSGANVLTF. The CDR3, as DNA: TGTGCGATGACTGGGACACCATTATCTGGGGCCAACGTCCTGACTTTC. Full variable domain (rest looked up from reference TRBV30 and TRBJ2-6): SQTIHQWPATLVQPVGSPLSLECTVEGTSNPNLYWYRQAAGRGLQLLFYSVGIGQISSEVPQNLSASRPQDRQFILSSKKLLLSDSGFYLCAMTGTPLSGANVLTFGAGSRLTVL.